The sequence of this T cell receptor (beta chain) was determined in a study of blood T cell repertoires in COVID-19. Germline CDR1 SGHRS, CDR2 YFSETQ. The CDR3 is made up of 13 amino acids. V was shortened by 5 bases and J by 1 base, with 8 bases between the two germline ends. Using immunoSEQ multiplex PCR, the repertoire was profiled, and TCRdb retains in-frame clones only, with some absent. The sample shows about 400,000 clones, roughly 90% of them seen only once. The rearrangement uses TRBV5-1 and TRBJ2-3; a possible D gene is TRBD2 (6 bases). Sequenced sample: PBMCs or T cells enriched from blood (not recorded which). This sequence was found in a woman aged 25 to 39 who had recovered from COVID-19. In DNA, the CDR3 is TGCGCCAGCAGGGGGGAGGGCACAGATACGCAGTATTTT. Its translation is CASRGEGTDTQYF.